This T cell receptor (beta chain) emerged from a study of shared clonotypes between healthy human individuals. Study findings and constraints: Owing to a small donor count, the genetic and exposure-history diversity represented was limited.

A note on this clone: Its antigen is currently unknown.

Naive-designated CD8 cells lacked CD45RO, were positively enriched for CCR7, and omitted terminally differentiated effector memory CD45RA+ cells. TCRdb keeps only in-frame clones here, not all; method: immunoSEQ multiplex PCR. The sample consists of just over 2,000,000 clones, approximately 94% of them appearing once. This CDR3 is 13 amino acids long. Trimming took 2 bases from V and 2 from J, leaving 5 bases between them. Germline assignment: CDR1 PRHDT and CDR2 FYEKMQ (reference sequence). This chain connects TRBV13 to TRBJ2-3; unclear D gene. Sequencing was done on a sample of naive CD8+ T cells sorted from blood. This TCR derives from a man between 18 and 29 years old in good health. This chain's CDR3 is CASSLLDTDTQYF. CDR3 sequence (DNA): TGTGCCAGCAGCTTACTCGACACAGATACGCAGTATTTT. Filled out from reference TRBV13 and TRBJ2-3, the complete variable domain reads AAGVIQSPRHLIKEKRETATLKCYPIPRHDTVYWYQQGPGQDPQFLISFYEKMQSDKGSIPDRFSAQQFSDYHSELNMSSLELGDSALYFCASSLLDTDTQYFGPGTRLTVL.